The text below deals with one TCR beta chain. This specimen belongs to a study of shared T cell receptors in the human thymus. The method was immunoSEQ multiplex PCR; TCRdb's version includes in-frame clones alone and lacks a portion of them. The data contain 700,000 or so clones, 70% to 90% of them singletons. This CDR3 has 17 amino acids. The germline V gene has CDR1 LNHDA and CDR2 SQIVND (reference sequence). The V and J ends lost 2 bases and 10 bases respectively, with 21 bases between them. This sample was shared with a second study, whose subject was human thymus T cells. From that report: Thymic resections from corrective heart surgery supplied the tissue. There appeared to be biased usage of V and J genes in thymic and blood repertoires. In unrelated individuals, thymic repertoires overlapped highly, according to related research.

The TCR comes from a girl in the first two years of life with a congenital heart defect. The rearrangement links TRBV19 to TRBJ1-6; D perhaps matches TRBD1 (6 bases). The source material was thymocytes. In nucleotides, the CDR3 is TGTGCCAGTAGTATAAACAGGGTGCCCGCTGGCGGGTCACCCCTCCACTTT. Its translation is CASSINRVPAGGSPLHF.